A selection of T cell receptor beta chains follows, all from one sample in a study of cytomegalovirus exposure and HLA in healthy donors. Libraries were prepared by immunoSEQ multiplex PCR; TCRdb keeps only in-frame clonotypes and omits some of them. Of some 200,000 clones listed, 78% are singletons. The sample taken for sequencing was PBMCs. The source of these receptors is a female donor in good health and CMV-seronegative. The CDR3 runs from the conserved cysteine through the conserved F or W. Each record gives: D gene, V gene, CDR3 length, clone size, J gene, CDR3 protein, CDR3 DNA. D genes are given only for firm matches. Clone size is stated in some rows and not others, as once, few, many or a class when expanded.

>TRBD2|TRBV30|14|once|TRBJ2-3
CAWRGGDYTDTQYF
TGTGCCTGGAGAGGCGGGGACTACACAGATACGCAGTATTTT
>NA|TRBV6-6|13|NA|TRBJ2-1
CASKGTPANEQFF
TGTGCCAGCAAGGGGACACCAGCCAATGAGCAGTTCTTC
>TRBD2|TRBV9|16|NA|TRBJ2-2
CASSYSGGLNTGELFF
TGTGCCAGCAGCTATAGCGGGGGCCTGAACACCGGGGAGCTGTTTTTT
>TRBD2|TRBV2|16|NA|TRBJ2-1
CASSPPGLAGVNEQFF
TGTGCCAGCAGTCCTCCGGGACTAGCGGGAGTGAATGAGCAGTTCTTC
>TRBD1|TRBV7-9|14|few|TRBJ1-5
CSSRGQGSNQPQHF
TGTTCCAGCAGAGGACAGGGTAGCAATCAGCCCCAGCATTTT
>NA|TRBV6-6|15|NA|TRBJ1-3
CASSLALGSGNTIYF
TGTGCCAGCAGTCTCGCCCTAGGCTCTGGAAACACCATATATTTT
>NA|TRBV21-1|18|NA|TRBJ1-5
CASSRVTTTAFGNQPQHF
TGTGCCAGCAGCAGGGTCACTACCACTGCGTTCGGCAATCAGCCCCAGCATTTT
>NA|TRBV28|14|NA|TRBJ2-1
CASPPSRGYNEQFF
TGTGCCAGCCCACCTAGTCGTGGCTACAATGAGCAGTTCTTC
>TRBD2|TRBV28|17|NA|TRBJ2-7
CASSLSRLAGGTYEQYF
TGTGCCAGCAGTTTATCGAGACTAGCGGGGGGCACCTACGAGCAGTACTTC
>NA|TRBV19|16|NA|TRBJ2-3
CASSIWQSPSTDTQYF
TGTGCCAGTAGTATCTGGCAGTCTCCTAGCACAGATACGCAGTATTTT
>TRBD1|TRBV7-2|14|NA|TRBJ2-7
CASRTTGGNYEQYF
TGTGCCAGCAGGACGACAGGGGGTAACTACGAGCAGTACTTC
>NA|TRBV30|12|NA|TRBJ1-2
CAWSVGARDLTF
TGTGCCTGGAGTGTAGGGGCCAGGGATCTGACCTTC
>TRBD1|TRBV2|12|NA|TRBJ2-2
CGTGKNTGELFF
TGTGGGACAGGGAAGAACACCGGGGAGCTGTTTTTT
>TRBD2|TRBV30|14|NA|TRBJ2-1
CAWKPSGNYNEQFF
TGTGCCTGGAAGCCTAGCGGTAATTACAATGAGCAGTTCTTC
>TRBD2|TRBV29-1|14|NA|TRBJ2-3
CSVEAGVITDTQYF
TGCAGCGTTGAGGCGGGAGTAATAACAGATACGCAGTATTTT